The 13 T cell receptor beta chains below were found in one sample sequenced in a study of vaccination effects on CD4 cells after COVID-19 (dated by TCRdb to the early 2020s). In the ViraFEST assay, PBMC were stimulated with viral peptide pools, and TCR sequencing was then used to find antigen-specific CD4+ T cell clonotypes based on their expansion. After about 10 days of culture, CD4+ T cells were isolated with the EasySep CD4+ T cell isolation kit. Healthy vaccine recipients had no prior SARS-CoV-2 infection, confirmed by negative nucleocapsid antibodies before and after vaccination. The library was built by means of the immunoSEQ multiplex PCR assay. TCRdb's version of the immuneACCESS table is confined to in-frame rearrangements and falls short of the full clone set. An unresolved V gene accounts for under half of the shortfall where checked; the remainder is of unknown origin. The sample has 35,000 to 55,000 clones on record, around three quarters of them singletons. The top ten clones comprise about 10% of the sample.

Their antigen targets remain unknown. Sequenced material: CD4+ T cells from PBMCs cultured with SARS-CoV-2 spike peptides, taken before COVID-19 vaccination. Explained via the paper, the cell subset or site label denotes: SARS-CoV-2 spike overlapping peptide pool stimulation. The receptors come from a human donor who received a COVID-19 vaccine.

The CDR3 reads CATGGLSETQYF. The CDR3 DNA reads as TGTGCCACAGGGGGCCTGTCGGAGACCCAGTACTTC. The chain combines TRBV2 with TRBJ2-5; 8 bases map to TRBD1. The germline V gene encodes CDR1 SNHLY and CDR2 FYNNEI. The CDR3 spans 12 residues. V shed 10 bases and J 5 bases; nucleotides not matched to a gene: 6.

The chain employs TRBV6-1 and TRBJ1-5, with D possibly matching TRBD1 (6 bases). Germline V gene sequence: CDR1 MNHNS, CDR2 SASEGT. The CDR3 consists of 14 residues. V was pared by 3 bases and J by 6 bases, with 12 bases between. The CDR3 reads CASSDQGLFQPQHF. CDR3 bases: TGTGCCAGCAGTGATCAGGGGTTATTTCAGCCCCAGCATTTT.

The rearrangement uses TRBV11-2 and TRBJ1-1, with D hard to call. Trimming pared 3 bases from V and 1 base from J, leaving 9 bases between. The CDR3 is 14 residues long. CDR1 and CDR2 (germline): SGHAT, FQNNGV. The CDR3 reads CASSFSDGNTEAFF. In nucleotides, the CDR3 is TGTGCCAGCAGCTTTTCTGATGGGAACACTGAAGCTTTCTTT.

This clone was counted a few times. This sequence joins TRBV7-3 and TRBJ2-7; possibly TRBD1 or TRBD2 for D (5 bases each). This CDR3 has 9 amino acids. The V end was cut by 11 bases, the J end by 7 bases, with 9 bases between. The germline V gene encodes CDR1 SGHTA and CDR2 FQGTGA. The CDR3 coding sequence is TGTGCCCTTGAGGGGGAGCAGTACGTC. Residues: CALEGEQYV.

This sequence joins TRBV5-1 and TRBJ2-3, with TRBD2 matching over 10 bases. The CDR3 is 16 amino acids. Germline V lookup: CDR1 SGHRS, CDR2 YFSETQ. Trimming took 5 bases from V and 6 from J; bases not matched to a gene: 12. As DNA, the CDR3 is TGCGCCAGCAGATTAGTCCCAGCGGGGGGGGCCGATACGCAGTATTTT. Its protein product is CASRLVPAGGADTQYF.

The genes are TRBV7-2 and TRBJ2-7; TRBD2 matches at 10 bases. The CDR3 covers 15 residues. With 0 bases clipped from V and 2 bases from J, the junction kept 1 base outside the gene matches. Germline-derived CDR1 and CDR2 are SGHTA and FQGNSA. CDR3 residues: CASSLAAGGPYEQYV. The CDR3 region has the DNA TGTGCCAGCAGCTTAGCAGCGGGGGGGCCCTACGAGCAGTACGTC.

This clone was detected once. The chain links TRBV19 to TRBJ2-5; D may correspond to TRBD1 or TRBD2 (5 bases each). Looked up from germline, CDR1 is LNHDA and CDR2 is SQIVND (reference sequence). This CDR3 region has 12 residues. V gave up 5 bases and J gave up 11 bases, with 15 bases separating them. The CDR3 sequence: CASSASRGDQYF. CDR3 nucleotide sequence: TGTGCCAGTAGTGCCTCACGAGGGGATCAGTACTTC.

CDR3 loop: CASRARQGVGETQYF. CDR3 bases: TGTGCCAGCAGAGCTAGACAGGGAGTAGGTGAGACCCAGTACTTC. This chain connects TRBV7-2 to TRBJ2-5; 7 bases are shared with TRBD1. Germline V lookup: CDR1 SGHTA, CDR2 FQGNSA. CDR3 length: 15 residues. V shed 6 bases and J 5 bases; nucleotides not matched to a gene: 12.

V and J are TRBV7-9 and TRBJ2-1; either TRBD1 or TRBD2 may fit D (6 bases each). V was shortened by 5 bases and J by 6 bases, with 11 bases between the two germline ends. The CDR3 has 13 residues. CDR1 and CDR2 (germline): SEHNR, FQNEAQ (reference sequence). This CDR3 reads CASSHEGGNEQFF. The CDR3 bases are TGTGCCAGCAGCCACGAGGGGGGCAATGAGCAGTTCTTC.

The genes are TRBV7-3 and TRBJ2-2, with D possibly being TRBD2 (5 bases). The ends were cut back, 0 bases at V and 5 bases at J, with 19 bases in the middle. Per germline, CDR1 SGHTA and CDR2 FQGTGA. The CDR3 has 18 residues. The CDR3 sequence: CASSLTPGLVGKTGELFF. CDR3 nucleotides: TGTGCCAGCAGCTTAACCCCGGGATTAGTCGGAAAGACCGGGGAGCTGTTTTTT.

This clone has just a few counts. V usage is TRBV4-1 and J usage is TRBJ1-3; a possible D gene is TRBD1 (6 bases). Germline V gene data show CDR1 as MGHRA and CDR2 as YSYEKL. CDR3 size: 15 residues. Trimming stripped 2 bases from V and 7 bases from J, with 15 bases between. Written as DNA, the CDR3 is TGCGCCAGCAGCCAACATGACGGCACAGGGAACACCATATATTTT. Translated: CASSQHDGTGNTIYF.

The chain uses TRBV30 and TRBJ2-3; 7 bases match TRBD1. With V trimmed by 5 bases and J by 0 bases, 5 bases remained unmatched. This CDR3 is built from 14 residues. Germline V gene sequence: CDR1 GTSNPN, CDR2 SVGIG (reference sequence). The CDR3 DNA follows: TGTGCCTGGGTGAGACAGGGAAGCACAGATACGCAGTATTTT. This translates into CAWVRQGSTDTQYF.

The chain has TRBV24-1 and TRBJ1-2, with D uncertain. V gave up 4 bases and J gave up 8 bases, with 22 bases separating them. Per the germline V gene, CDR1 is KGHDR and CDR2 is SFDVKD. This CDR3 contains 16 residues. The CDR3 loop reads CATSDSGGPERGGYTF. Here the CDR3 DNA reads TGTGCCACCAGTGACTCTGGCGGCCCCGAACGGGGAGGCTACACCTTC.